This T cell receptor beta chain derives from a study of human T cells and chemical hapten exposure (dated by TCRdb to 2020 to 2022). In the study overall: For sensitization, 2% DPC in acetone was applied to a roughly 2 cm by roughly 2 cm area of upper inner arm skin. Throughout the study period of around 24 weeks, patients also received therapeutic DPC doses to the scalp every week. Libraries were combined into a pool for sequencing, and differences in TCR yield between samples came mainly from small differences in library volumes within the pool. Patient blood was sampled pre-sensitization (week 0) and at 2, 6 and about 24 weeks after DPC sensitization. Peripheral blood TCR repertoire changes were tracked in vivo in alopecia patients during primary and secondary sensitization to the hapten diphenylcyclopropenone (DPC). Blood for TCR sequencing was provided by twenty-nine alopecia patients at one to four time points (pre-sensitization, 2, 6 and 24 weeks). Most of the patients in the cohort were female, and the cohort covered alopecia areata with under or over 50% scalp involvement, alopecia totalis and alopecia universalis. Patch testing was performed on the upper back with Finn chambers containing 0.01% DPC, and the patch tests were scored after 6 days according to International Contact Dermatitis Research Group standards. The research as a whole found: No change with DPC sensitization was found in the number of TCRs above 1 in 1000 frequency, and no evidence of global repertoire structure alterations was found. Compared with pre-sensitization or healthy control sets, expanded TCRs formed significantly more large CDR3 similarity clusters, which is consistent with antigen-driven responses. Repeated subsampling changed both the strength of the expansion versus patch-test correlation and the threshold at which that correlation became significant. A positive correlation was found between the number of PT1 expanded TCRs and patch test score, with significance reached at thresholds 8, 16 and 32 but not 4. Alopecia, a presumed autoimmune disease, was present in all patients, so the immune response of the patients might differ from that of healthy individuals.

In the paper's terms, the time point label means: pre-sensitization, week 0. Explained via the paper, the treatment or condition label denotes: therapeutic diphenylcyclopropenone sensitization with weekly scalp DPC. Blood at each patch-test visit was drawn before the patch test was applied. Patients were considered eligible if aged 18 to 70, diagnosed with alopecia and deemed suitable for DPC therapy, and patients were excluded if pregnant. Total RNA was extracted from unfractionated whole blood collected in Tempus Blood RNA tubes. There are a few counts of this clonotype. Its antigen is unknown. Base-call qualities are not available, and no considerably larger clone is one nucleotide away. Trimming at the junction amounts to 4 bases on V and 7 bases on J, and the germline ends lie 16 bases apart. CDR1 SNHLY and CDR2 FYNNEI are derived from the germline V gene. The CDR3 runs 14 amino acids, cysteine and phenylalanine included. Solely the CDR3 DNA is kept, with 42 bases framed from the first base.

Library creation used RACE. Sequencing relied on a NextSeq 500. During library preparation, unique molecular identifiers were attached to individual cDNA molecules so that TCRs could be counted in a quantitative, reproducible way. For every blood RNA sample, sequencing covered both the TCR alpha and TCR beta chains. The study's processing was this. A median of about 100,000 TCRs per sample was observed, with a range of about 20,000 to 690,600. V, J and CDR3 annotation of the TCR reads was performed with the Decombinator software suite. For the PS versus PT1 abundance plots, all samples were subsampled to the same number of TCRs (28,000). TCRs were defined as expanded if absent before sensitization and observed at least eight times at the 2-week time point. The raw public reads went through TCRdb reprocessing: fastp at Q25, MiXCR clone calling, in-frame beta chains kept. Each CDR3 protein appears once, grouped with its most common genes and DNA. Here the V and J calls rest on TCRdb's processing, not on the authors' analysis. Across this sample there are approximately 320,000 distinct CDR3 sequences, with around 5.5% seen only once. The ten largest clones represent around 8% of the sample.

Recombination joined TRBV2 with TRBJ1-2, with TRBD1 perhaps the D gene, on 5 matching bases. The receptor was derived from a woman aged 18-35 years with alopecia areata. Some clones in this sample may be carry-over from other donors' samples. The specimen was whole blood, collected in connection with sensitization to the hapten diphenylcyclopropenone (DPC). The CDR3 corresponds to CASSGGTGVSGYTF. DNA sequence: TGTGCCAGCAGTGGGGGGACCGGGGTGTCTGGCTACACCTTC.